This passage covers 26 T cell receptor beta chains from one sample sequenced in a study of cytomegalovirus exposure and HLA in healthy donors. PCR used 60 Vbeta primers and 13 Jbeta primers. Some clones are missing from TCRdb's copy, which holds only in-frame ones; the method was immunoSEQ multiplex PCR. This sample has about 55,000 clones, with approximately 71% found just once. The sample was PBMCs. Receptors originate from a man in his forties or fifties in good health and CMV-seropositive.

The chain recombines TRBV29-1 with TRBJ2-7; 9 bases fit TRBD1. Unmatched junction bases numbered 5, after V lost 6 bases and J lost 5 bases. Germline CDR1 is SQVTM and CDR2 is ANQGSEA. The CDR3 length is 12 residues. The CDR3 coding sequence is TGCAGCGTCCCCGGGACAGGGAACGAGCAGTACTTC. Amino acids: CSVPGTGNEQYF.

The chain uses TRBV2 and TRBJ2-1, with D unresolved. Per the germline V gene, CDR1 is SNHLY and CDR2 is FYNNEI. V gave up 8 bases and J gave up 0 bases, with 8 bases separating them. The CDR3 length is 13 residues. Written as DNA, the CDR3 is TGTGCCAGCTCGTTGGCCTCCTACAATGAGCAGTTCTTC. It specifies CASSLASYNEQFF.

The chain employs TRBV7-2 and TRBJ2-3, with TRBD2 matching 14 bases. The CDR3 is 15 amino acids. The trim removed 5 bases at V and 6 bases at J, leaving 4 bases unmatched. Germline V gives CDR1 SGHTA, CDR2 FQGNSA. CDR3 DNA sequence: TGTGCCAGCAGCCCGGGACTAGCGGGGGTTGATACGCAGTATTTT. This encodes CASSPGLAGVDTQYF. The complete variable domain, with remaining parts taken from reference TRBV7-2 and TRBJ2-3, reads GAGVSQSPSNKVTEKGKDVELRCDPISGHTALYWYRQSLGQGLEFLIYFQGNSAPDKSGLPSDRFSAERTGGSVSTLTIQRTQQEDSAVYLCASSPGLAGVDTQYFGPGTRLTVL.

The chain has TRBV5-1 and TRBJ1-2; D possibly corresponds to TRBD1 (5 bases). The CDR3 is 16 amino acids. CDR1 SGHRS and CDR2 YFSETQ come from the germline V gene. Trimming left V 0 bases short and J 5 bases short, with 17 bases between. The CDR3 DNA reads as TGCGCCAGCAGCTTGGAAATTTCCACGGGGGGATATGGCTACACCTTC. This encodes CASSLEISTGGYGYTF.

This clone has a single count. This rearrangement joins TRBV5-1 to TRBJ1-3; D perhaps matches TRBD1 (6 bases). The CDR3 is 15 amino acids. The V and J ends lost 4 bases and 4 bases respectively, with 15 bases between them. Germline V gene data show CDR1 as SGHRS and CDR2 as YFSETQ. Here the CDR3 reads CASSRTQGGGNTIYF. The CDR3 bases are TGCGCCAGCAGCCGAACACAGGGTGGAGGAAACACCATATATTTT.

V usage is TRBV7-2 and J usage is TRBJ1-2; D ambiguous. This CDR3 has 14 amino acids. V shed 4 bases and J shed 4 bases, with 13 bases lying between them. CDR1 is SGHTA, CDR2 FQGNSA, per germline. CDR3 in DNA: TGTGCCAGCAGCTCCAGGCCGGACTCCTATGGCTACACCTTC. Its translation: CASSSRPDSYGYTF.

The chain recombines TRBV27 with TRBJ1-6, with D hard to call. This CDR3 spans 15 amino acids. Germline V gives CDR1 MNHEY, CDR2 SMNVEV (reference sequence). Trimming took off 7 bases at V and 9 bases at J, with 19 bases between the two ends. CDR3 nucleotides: TGTGCCAGCACTCCCCGGGCTAGCCTCTCTTCACCCCTCCACTTT. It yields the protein CASTPRASLSSPLHF.

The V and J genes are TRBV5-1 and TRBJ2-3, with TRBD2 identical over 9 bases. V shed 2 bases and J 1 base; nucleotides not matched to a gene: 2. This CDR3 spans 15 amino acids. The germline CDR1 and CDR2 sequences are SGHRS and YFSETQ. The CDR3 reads CASSFTSGRTDTQYF. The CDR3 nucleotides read TGCGCCAGCAGCTTTACTAGCGGGCGCACAGATACGCAGTATTTT.

The CDR3 loop reads CASSQESTSEQFF. DNA for the CDR3: TGCGCCAGCAGCCAAGAATCGACTAGTGAGCAGTTCTTC. V usage is TRBV4-3 and J usage is TRBJ2-1, with D possibly matching TRBD2 (6 bases). Trimming removed 0 bases at V and 9 bases at J, with 9 bases between. CDR1 is LGHNA and CDR2 is YSLEER in the germline V gene. This CDR3 region has 13 residues.

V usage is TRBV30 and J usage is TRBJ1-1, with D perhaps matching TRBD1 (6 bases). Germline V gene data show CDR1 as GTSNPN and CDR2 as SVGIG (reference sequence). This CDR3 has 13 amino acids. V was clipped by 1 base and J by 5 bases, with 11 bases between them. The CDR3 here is CAWSASQGTEAFF. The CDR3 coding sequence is TGTGCCTGGAGTGCTTCGCAGGGGACTGAAGCTTTCTTT.

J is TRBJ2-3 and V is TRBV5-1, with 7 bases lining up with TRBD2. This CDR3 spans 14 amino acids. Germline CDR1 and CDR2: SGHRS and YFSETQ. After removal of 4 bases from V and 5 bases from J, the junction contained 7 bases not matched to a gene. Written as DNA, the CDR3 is TGCGCCAGCAGCATAGGAACGGGGGGAGATACGCAGTATTTT. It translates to CASSIGTGGDTQYF.

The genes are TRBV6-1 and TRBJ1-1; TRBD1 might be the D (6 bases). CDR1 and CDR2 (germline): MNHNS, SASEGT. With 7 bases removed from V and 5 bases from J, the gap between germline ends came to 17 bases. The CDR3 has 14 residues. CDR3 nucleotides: TGTGCCAGCACCCAAGACAGGATGGGAACTGAAGCTTTCTTT. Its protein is CASTQDRMGTEAFF.

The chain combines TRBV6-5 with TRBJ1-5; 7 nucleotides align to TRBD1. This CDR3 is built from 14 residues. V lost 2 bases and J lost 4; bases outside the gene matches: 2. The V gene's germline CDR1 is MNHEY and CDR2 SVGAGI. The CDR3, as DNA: TGTGCCAGCAGTTACGACAGGGCTAATCAGCCCCAGCATTTT. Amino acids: CASSYDRANQPQHF.

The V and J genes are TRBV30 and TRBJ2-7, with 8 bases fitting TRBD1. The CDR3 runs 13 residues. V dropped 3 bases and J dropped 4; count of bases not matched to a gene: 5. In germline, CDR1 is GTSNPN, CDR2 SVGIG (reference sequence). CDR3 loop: CAWSKGQGYEQYF. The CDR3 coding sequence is TGTGCCTGGAGCAAAGGACAGGGTTACGAGCAGTACTTC.

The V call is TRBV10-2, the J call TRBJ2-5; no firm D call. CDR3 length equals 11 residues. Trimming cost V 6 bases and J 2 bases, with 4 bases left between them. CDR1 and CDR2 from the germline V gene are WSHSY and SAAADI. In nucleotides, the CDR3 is TGCGCCAGCAGAATACAAGAGACCCAGTACTTC. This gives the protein CASRIQETQYF.

CDR3 residues: CASKPTSGGQETQYF. The CDR3 DNA is TGTGCCAGCAAACCGACTAGCGGGGGGCAAGAGACCCAGTACTTC. The V call is TRBV6-5, the J call TRBJ2-5; 13 bases are shared with TRBD2. The CDR3 totals 15 residues. After removal of 7 bases from V and 2 bases from J, the junction contained 4 bases not matched to a gene. Germline values: CDR1 MNHEY, CDR2 SVGAGI.

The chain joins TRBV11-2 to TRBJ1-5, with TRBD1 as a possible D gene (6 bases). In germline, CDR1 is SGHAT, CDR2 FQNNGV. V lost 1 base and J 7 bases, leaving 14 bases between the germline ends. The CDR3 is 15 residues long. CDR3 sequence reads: CASSLGVATGQPQHF. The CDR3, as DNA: TGTGCCAGCAGCTTAGGGGTTGCGACAGGCCAGCCCCAGCATTTT.

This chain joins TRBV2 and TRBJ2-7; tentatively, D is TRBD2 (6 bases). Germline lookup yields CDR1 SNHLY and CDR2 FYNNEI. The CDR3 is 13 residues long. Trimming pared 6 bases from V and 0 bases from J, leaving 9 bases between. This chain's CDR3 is CASSGTYSYEQYF. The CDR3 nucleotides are TGTGCCAGCAGCGGGACTTACTCCTACGAGCAGTACTTC. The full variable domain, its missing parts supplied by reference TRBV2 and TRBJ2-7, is EPEVTQTPSHQVTQMGQEVILRCVPISNHLYFYWYRQILGQKVEFLVSFYNNEISEKSEIFDDQFSVERPDGSNFTLKIRSTKLEDSAMYFCASSGTYSYEQYFGPGTRLTVT.

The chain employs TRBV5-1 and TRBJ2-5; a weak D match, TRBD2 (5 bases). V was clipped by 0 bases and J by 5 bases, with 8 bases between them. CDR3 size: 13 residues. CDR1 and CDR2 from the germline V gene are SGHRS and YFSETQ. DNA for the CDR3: TGCGCCAGCAGCTTGGAGCGGCCCGAGACCCAGTACTTC. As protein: CASSLERPETQYF.

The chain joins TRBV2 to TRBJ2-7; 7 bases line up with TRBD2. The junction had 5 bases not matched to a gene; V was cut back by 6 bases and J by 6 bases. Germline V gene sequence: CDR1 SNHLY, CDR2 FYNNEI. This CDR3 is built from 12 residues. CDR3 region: CASSPGTTEQYF. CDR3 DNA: TGTGCCAGCAGCCCAGGGACTACCGAGCAGTACTTC.

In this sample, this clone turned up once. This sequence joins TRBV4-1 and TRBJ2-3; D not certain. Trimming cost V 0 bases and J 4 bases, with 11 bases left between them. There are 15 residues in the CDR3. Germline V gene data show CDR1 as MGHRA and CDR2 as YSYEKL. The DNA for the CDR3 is TGCGCCAGCAGCCAAGAGCCGGGTTTTGCAGATACGCAGTATTTT. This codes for CASSQEPGFADTQYF.

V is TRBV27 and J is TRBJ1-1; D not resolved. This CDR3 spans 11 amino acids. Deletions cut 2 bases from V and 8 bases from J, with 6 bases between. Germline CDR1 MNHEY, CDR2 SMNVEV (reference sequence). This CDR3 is CASSLRAEAFF. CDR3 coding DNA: TGTGCCAGCAGTTTAAGAGCAGAAGCTTTCTTT.

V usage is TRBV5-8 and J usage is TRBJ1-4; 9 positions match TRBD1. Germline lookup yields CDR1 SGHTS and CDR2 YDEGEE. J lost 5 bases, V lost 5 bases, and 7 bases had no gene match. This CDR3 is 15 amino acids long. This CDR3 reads CASRRGQGKNEKLFF. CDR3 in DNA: TGTGCCAGCAGGAGGGGACAGGGCAAAAATGAAAAACTGTTTTTT.

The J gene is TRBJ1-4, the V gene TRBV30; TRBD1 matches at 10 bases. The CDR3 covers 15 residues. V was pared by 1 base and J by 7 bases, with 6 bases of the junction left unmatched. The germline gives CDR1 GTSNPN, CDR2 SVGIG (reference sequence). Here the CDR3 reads CAWSGGQGIGEKLFF. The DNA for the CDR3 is TGTGCCTGGAGTGGGGGACAGGGGATCGGTGAAAAACTGTTTTTT.

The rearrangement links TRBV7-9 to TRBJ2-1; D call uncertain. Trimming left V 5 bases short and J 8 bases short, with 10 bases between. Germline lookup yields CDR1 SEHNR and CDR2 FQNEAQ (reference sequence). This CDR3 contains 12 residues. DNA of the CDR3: TGTGCCAGCAGCGGCAGGTCTTATGAGCAGTTCTTC. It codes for CASSGRSYEQFF.

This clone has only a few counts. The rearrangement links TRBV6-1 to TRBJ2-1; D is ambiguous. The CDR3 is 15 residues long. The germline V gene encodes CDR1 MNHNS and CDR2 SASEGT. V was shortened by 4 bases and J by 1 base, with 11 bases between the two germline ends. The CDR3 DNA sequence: TGTGCCAGCAGTGTGTTCACAACGTCCTACAATGAGCAGTTCTTC. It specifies CASSVFTTSYNEQFF.